This T cell receptor (beta chain) was observed in a study of radiotherapy plus CTLA-4 blockade in lung cancer. General study points: Expansion of tumor-derived TCR clones was observed in blood after radiotherapy plus ipilimumab.

This clone was picked up a small number of times. Antigen: not known. Measured with immunoSEQ multiplex PCR; TCRdb has only the in-frame clones, and not every one. In the table there are tens of thousands of clones, about 63% of which are singletons. Those patients who had chemo-refractory metastatic non-small-cell lung cancer were given focal radiation along with CTLA-4 blockade through ipilimumab. The clonotype was recovered from a human donor with non-small cell lung cancer who had a partial response to radiotherapy plus ipilimumab. Sequences were derived from peripheral blood, sampled from a patient treated with radiotherapy plus ipilimumab.

DNA for the CDR3: TGTGCCAGCAGCTTATCAGGGGGCAATCAGCCCCAGCATTTT. This translates into CASSLSGGNQPQHF. The chain links TRBV7-2 to TRBJ1-5; a weak D match, TRBD1 (6 bases). Germline-derived CDR1 and CDR2 are SGHTA and FQGNSA. The CDR3 has 14 amino acids. V gave up 2 bases and J gave up 2 bases, with 7 bases separating them.